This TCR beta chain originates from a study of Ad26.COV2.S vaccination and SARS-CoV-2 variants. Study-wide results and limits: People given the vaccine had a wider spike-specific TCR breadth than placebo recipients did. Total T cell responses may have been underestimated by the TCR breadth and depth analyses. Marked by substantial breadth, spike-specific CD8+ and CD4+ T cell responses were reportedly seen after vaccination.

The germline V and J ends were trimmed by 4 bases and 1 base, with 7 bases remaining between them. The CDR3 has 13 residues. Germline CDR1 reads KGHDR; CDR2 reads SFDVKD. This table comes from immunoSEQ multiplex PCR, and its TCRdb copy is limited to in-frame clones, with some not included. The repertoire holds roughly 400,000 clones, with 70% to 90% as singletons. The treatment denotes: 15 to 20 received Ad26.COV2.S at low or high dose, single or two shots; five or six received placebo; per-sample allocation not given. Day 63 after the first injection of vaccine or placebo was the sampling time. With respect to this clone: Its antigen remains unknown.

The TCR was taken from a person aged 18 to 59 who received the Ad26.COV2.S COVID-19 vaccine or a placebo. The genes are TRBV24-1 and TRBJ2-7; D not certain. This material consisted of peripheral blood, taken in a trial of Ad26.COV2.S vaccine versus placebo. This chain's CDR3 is CATSEAGSYEQYF. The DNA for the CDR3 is TGTGCCACCAGTGAGGCCGGATCCTACGAGCAGTACTTC.